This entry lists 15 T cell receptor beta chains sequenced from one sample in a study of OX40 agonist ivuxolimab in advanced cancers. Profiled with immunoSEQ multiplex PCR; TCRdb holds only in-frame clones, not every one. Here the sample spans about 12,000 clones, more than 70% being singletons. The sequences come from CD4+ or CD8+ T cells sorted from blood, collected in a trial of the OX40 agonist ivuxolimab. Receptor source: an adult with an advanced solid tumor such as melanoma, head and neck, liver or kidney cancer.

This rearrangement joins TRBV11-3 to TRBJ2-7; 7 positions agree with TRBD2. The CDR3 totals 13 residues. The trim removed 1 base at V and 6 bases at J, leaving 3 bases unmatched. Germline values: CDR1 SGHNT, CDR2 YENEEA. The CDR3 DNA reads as TGTGCCAGCAGCTTAGCGGGAGGTTCCGAGCAGTACTTC. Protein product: CASSLAGGSEQYF.

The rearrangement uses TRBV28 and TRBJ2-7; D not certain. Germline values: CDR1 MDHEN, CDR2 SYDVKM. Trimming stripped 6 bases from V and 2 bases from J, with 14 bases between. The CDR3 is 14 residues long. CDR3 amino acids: CASRPHGETYEQYF. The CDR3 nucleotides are TGTGCCAGCAGACCCCACGGAGAGACCTACGAGCAGTACTTC.

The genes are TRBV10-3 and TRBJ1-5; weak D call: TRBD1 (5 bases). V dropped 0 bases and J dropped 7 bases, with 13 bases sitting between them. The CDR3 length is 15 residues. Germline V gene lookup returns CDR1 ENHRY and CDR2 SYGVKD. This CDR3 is CAISESEGLGQPQHF. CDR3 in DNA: TGTGCCATCAGTGAGTCTGAGGGGCTGGGGCAGCCCCAGCATTTT.

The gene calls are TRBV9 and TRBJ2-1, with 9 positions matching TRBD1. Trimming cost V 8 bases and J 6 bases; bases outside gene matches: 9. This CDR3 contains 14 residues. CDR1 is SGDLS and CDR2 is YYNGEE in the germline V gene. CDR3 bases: TGTGCCAGTACCGGGACAGGGAATCTCAATGAGCAGTTCTTC. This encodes CASTGTGNLNEQFF. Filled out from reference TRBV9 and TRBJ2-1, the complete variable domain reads DSGVTQTPKHLITATGQRVTLRCSPRSGDLSVYWYQQSLDQGLQFLIQYYNGEERAKGNILERFSAQQFPDLHSELNLSSLELGDSALYFCASTGTGNLNEQFFGPGTRLTVL.

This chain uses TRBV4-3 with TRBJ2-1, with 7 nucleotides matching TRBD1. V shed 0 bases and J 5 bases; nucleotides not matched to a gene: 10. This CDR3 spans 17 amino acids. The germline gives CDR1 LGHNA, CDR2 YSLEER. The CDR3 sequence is CASSQDLVTGYNNEQFF. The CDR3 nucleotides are TGCGCCAGCAGCCAAGATCTTGTGACAGGGTATAACAATGAGCAGTTCTTC.

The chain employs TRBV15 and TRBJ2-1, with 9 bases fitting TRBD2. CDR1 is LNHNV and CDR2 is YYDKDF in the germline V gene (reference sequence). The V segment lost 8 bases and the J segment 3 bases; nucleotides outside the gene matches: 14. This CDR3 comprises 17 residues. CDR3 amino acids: CATQASLAGPYYNEQFF. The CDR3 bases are TGTGCCACCCAAGCCTCTCTAGCGGGACCTTACTACAATGAGCAGTTCTTC.

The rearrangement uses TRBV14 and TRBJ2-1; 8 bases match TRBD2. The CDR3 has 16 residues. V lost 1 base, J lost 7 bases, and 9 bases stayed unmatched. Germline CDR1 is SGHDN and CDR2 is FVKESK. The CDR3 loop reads CASSQVFGRANNEQFF. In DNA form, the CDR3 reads TGTGCCAGCAGCCAAGTGTTCGGGAGGGCTAATAATGAGCAGTTCTTC.

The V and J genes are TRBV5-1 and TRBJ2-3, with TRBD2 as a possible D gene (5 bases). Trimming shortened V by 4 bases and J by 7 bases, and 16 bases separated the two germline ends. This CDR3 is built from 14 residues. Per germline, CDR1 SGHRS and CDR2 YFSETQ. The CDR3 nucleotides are TGCGCCAGCAGCCCCGGCCCTAGCTCTTATACGCAGTATTTT. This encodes CASSPGPSSYTQYF. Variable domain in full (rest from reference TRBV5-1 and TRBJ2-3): KAGVTQTPRYLIKTRGQQVTLSCSPISGHRSVSWYQQTPGQGLQFLFEYFSETQRNKGNFPGRFSGRQFSNSRSEMNVSTLELGDSALYLCASSPGPSSYTQYFGPGTRLTVL.

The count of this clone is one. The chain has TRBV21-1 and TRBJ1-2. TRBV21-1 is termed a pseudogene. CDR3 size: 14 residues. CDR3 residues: CASSKGAGSDGYTF. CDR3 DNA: TGTGCCAGCAGCAAAGGTGCGGGCTCCGATGGCTACACCTTC.

CDR3 protein: CASSRSNGRHSNEQFF. CDR3 bases: TGTGCCAGCAGCCGCTCAAACGGGAGGCACTCCAATGAGCAGTTCTTC. The chain combines TRBV9 with TRBJ2-1; 7 nucleotides line up with TRBD2. The trim removed 4 bases at V and 6 bases at J, leaving 13 bases unmatched. This CDR3 comprises 16 residues. Germline CDR1 SGDLS, CDR2 YYNGEE.

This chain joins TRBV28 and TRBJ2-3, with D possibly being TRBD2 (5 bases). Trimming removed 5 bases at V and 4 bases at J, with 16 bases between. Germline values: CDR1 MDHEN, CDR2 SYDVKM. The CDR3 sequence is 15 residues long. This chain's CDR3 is CASSIARVLADTQYF. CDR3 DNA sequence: TGTGCCAGCAGTATCGCGAGGGTGCTTGCAGATACGCAGTATTTT. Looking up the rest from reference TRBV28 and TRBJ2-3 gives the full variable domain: DVKVTQSSRYLVKRTGEKVFLECVQDMDHENMFWYRQDPGLGLRLIYFSYDVKMKEKGDIPEGYSVSREKKERFSLILESASTNQTSMYLCASSIARVLADTQYFGPGTRLTVL.

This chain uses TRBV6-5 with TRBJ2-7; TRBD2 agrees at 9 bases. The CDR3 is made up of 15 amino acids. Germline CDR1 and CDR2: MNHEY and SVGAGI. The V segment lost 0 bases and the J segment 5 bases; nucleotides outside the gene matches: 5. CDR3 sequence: CASSYSPAGGDEQYF. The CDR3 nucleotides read TGTGCCAGCAGTTACTCTCCAGCGGGAGGCGACGAGCAGTACTTC.

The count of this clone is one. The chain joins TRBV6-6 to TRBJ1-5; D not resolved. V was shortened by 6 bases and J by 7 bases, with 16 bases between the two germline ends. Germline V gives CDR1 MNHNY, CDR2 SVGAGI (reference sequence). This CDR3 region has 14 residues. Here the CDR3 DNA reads TGTGCCAGCAGCCTCGACCCAGCGGGACAGCCCCAGCATTTT. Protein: CASSLDPAGQPQHF.

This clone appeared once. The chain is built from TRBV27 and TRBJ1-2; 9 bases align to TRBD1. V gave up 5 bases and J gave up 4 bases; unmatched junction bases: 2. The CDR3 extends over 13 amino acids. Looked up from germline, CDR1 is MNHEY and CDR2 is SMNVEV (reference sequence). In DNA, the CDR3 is TGTGCCAGCAGTGCGACAGGGGGCTATGGCTACACCTTC. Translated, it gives CASSATGGYGYTF.

The DNA for the CDR3 is TGTGCCAGCAGCCACGAGCAGGGCTCGACCCAGTACTTC. Translating gives CASSHEQGSTQYF. The chain combines TRBV14 with TRBJ2-5; D may be TRBD1 (5 bases). In germline, CDR1 is SGHDN, CDR2 FVKESK. The CDR3 is 13 residues long. V lost 3 bases to trimming and J lost 7 bases, with 12 bases between them.